Shown below are 28 T cell receptor beta chains from a single sample sequenced in a study of blood T cell repertoires in COVID-19. This table comes from immunoSEQ multiplex PCR, and its TCRdb copy is limited to in-frame clones, with some not included. The repertoire includes over 120,000 clones, over 60% of them detected once, and around 3.2% sits in the top ten. Material: PBMCs or T cells enriched from blood (not recorded which). These receptor sequences come from a woman aged 45 to 65 who had recovered from COVID-19.

The J gene is TRBJ1-1, the V gene TRBV11-1; D gene unclear. V was cut by 7 bases and J by 6 bases, with 15 bases left in between. Germline V lookup: CDR1 SGHAT, CDR2 FQDESV (reference sequence). CDR3 length equals 13 residues. Written as DNA, the CDR3 is TGTGCCAGCACCCCTATTACGCCATCTGAAGCTTTCTTT. Protein product: CASTPITPSEAFF.

V and J are TRBV2 and TRBJ1-2; 11 nucleotides match TRBD1. The V gene's germline CDR1 is SNHLY and CDR2 FYNNEI. V was pared by 3 bases and J by 4 bases, with 7 bases of the junction left unmatched. The CDR3 extends over 16 amino acids. CDR3 in amino acids: CASSEREGQGVYGYTF. In nucleotides, the CDR3 is TGTGCCAGCAGTGAGCGAGAGGGACAGGGGGTCTATGGCTACACCTTC.

The chain uses TRBV11-2 and TRBJ2-5; the D is unclear. The ends were cut back, 1 base at V and 0 bases at J, with 3 bases in the middle. This CDR3 spans 13 amino acids. Germline CDR1 and CDR2: SGHAT and FQNNGV. The CDR3 nucleotides read TGTGCCAGCAGCTTAGCGTACCAAGAGACCCAGTACTTC. It is translated as CASSLAYQETQYF.

This chain connects TRBV9 to TRBJ2-1; 12 nucleotides agree with TRBD2. Germline V lookup: CDR1 SGDLS, CDR2 YYNGEE. The CDR3 is made up of 15 amino acids. After removal of 0 bases from V and 6 bases from J, the junction contained 1 base not matched to a gene. Here the CDR3 reads CASSVASGRGNEQFF. As DNA, the CDR3 is TGTGCCAGCAGCGTAGCTAGCGGGAGGGGCAATGAGCAGTTCTTC.

V and J are TRBV6-1 and TRBJ1-6, with D tentatively TRBD1 (5 bases). This CDR3 has 14 residues. V gave up 3 bases and J gave up 16 bases, with 19 bases separating them. Germline V lookup: CDR1 MNHNS, CDR2 SASEGT. In DNA form, the CDR3 reads TGTGCCAGCAGTGACCGGGGGGAAGAGGGTCCGCTCCACTTT. It codes for CASSDRGEEGPLHF.

This clone showed up just once. The chain combines TRBV5-1 with TRBJ2-1; TRBD2 agrees at 11 bases. V shed 2 bases and J 5 bases; nucleotides not matched to a gene: 3. There are 15 residues in the CDR3. Per germline, CDR1 SGHRS and CDR2 YFSETQ. CDR3 coding DNA: TGCGCCAGCAGCTTAACTAGCGGGAGACACAATGAGCAGTTCTTC. Translated, it gives CASSLTSGRHNEQFF.

The V and J genes are TRBV2 and TRBJ2-1, with D possibly matching TRBD1 (5 bases). Germline CDR1 SNHLY, CDR2 FYNNEI. The CDR3 totals 17 residues. V was clipped by 2 bases and J by 0 bases, with 14 bases between them. The CDR3 DNA reads as TGTGCCAGCAGTGAAAAGGGGTTTGGTGGCTCCTACAATGAGCAGTTCTTC. This encodes CASSEKGFGGSYNEQFF. Full variable domain (outside the CDR3, taken from reference TRBV2 and TRBJ2-1): EPEVTQTPSHQVTQMGQEVILRCVPISNHLYFYWYRQILGQKVEFLVSFYNNEISEKSEIFDDQFSVERPDGSNFTLKIRSTKLEDSAMYFCASSEKGFGGSYNEQFFGPGTRLTVL.

The chain has TRBV27 and TRBJ2-7; TRBD1 agrees at 10 bases. Germline CDR1 reads MNHEY; CDR2 reads SMNVEV (reference sequence). The junction had 0 bases not matched to a gene; V was cut back by 4 bases and J by 3 bases. The CDR3 covers 13 residues. The CDR3 DNA follows: TGTGCCAGCAGTTGGGACAGGGGCTACGAGCAGTACTTC. Amino acid sequence: CASSWDRGYEQYF.

The chain is built from TRBV6-4 and TRBJ1-2, with D possibly being TRBD1 (6 bases). The length of the CDR3 is 15 residues. Germline V CDR1 and CDR2: MRHNA, SNTAGT. The V and J ends lost 8 bases and 4 bases respectively, with 20 bases between them. CDR3 sequence: CASPPREGVCYGYTF. The CDR3 region has the DNA TGTGCCAGCCCTCCCAGAGAGGGGGTTTGCTATGGCTACACCTTC.

The chain couples TRBV30 to TRBJ1-4; TRBD1 matches 9 bases. The CDR3 loop spans 14 amino acids. V gave up 2 bases and J gave up 5 bases; unmatched junction bases: 3. From germline, CDR1 is GTSNPN and CDR2 SVGIG (reference sequence). CDR3 DNA: TGTGCCTGGAGTAAGACAGGGGGGAATGAAAAACTGTTTTTT. Its protein product is CAWSKTGGNEKLFF.

The genes are TRBV7-6 and TRBJ2-5; no firm D call. This CDR3 is 11 amino acids long. V lost 4 bases, J lost 2 bases, and 2 bases lay in between. In germline, CDR1 is SGHVS, CDR2 FNYEAQ. CDR3 in amino acids: CASSSQETQYF. The DNA for the CDR3 is TGTGCCAGCAGCTCTCAAGAGACCCAGTACTTC.

The chain recombines TRBV9 with TRBJ1-1; 7 nucleotides line up with TRBD1. Germline values: CDR1 SGDLS, CDR2 YYNGEE. Losses at the gene ends were 3 bases for V and 4 bases for J; bases not matched to a gene: 9. The CDR3 is 15 amino acids. The CDR3 region has the DNA TGTGCCAGCAGCGCCCGATGGGACAGTGCCACTGAAGCTTTCTTT. Encoded protein: CASSARWDSATEAFF.

This chain links TRBV6-1 with TRBJ1-5; TRBD1 matches 8 bases. Germline V gives CDR1 MNHNS, CDR2 SASEGT. Trimming cost V 3 bases and J 0 bases; bases outside gene matches: 1. The length of the CDR3 is 15 residues. CDR3 protein: CASSEGQDSNQPQHF. In nucleotides, the CDR3 is TGTGCCAGCAGTGAGGGACAGGATAGCAATCAGCCCCAGCATTTT.

The CDR3: CASSPTSVSTGELFF. For the CDR3, the DNA is TGTGCCAGCAGCCCAACTAGCGTAAGCACCGGGGAGCTGTTTTTT. V is TRBV7-9 and J is TRBJ2-2, with 7 bases that match TRBD2. The germline V gene has CDR1 SEHNR and CDR2 FQNEAQ (reference sequence). The V and J ends lost 5 bases and 4 bases, in that order; junction bases with no gene match: 7. This CDR3 has 15 amino acids.

CDR3 sequence: CASSQGPGQGDSPLHF. The CDR3 DNA sequence: TGCGCCAGCAGCCAAGGGCCGGGACAGGGAGATTCACCCCTCCACTTT. The V call is TRBV4-1, the J call TRBJ1-6; 9 nucleotides agree with TRBD1. The CDR3 has 16 residues. Trimming took 1 base from V and 8 from J; bases not matched to a gene: 6. Germline CDR1 reads MGHRA; CDR2 reads YSYEKL.

The chain combines TRBV4-1 with TRBJ1-2; perhaps TRBD1 as D (6 bases). The CDR3 contains 14 residues. Trimming cost V 0 bases and J 4 bases, with 9 bases left between them. Germline values: CDR1 MGHRA, CDR2 YSYEKL. CDR3 region: CASSQDNRAYGYTF. The CDR3 DNA reads as TGCGCCAGCAGCCAAGATAACAGGGCCTATGGCTACACCTTC.

V gene TRBV6-1 combines with J gene TRBJ1-2, with a weak D call TRBD1 (5 bases). Germline CDR1 MNHNS, CDR2 SASEGT. The CDR3 contains 17 residues. Deletions cut 1 base from V and 5 bases from J, with 20 bases between. CDR3 protein: CASSEGVGRGEGYGYTF. CDR3 DNA: TGTGCCAGCAGTGAAGGGGTAGGGAGGGGTGAAGGTTATGGCTACACCTTC.

The V call is TRBV12-3 or TRBV12-4, the J call TRBJ1-1; D might be TRBD1 (5 bases). The CDR3 sequence is 13 residues long. With 4 bases removed from V and 3 bases from J, the gap between germline ends came to 9 bases. CDR3 amino acids: CASSWTWDTEAFF. The CDR3 DNA reads TGTGCCAGCAGTTGGACATGGGACACTGAAGCTTTCTTT.

CDR3 residues: CASRRQGANTGELFF. In nucleotides, the CDR3 is TGTGCCAGTAGAAGACAGGGAGCGAACACCGGGGAGCTGTTTTTT. The chain employs TRBV19 and TRBJ2-2; 7 bases line up with TRBD1. V shed 6 bases and J 0 bases; nucleotides not matched to a gene: 4. The CDR3 consists of 15 residues. CDR1 is LNHDA and CDR2 is SQIVND in the germline V gene (reference sequence).

The chain employs TRBV27 and TRBJ2-3, with 10 bases matching TRBD1. The CDR3 spans 17 residues. Germline CDR1 is MNHEY and CDR2 is SMNVEV (reference sequence). Trimming cost V 3 bases and J 5 bases; bases outside gene matches: 11. The CDR3 nucleotides are TGTGCCAGCAGTTTGGCTCGGGACAGGGGACTAGGAGATACGCAGTATTTT. It is translated as CASSLARDRGLGDTQYF.

V gene TRBV6-5 combines with J gene TRBJ1-2; D unresolved. Trimming took off 4 bases at V and 5 bases at J, with 14 bases between the two ends. The germline CDR1 and CDR2 sequences are MNHEY and SVGAGI. The CDR3 consists of 14 residues. CDR3 loop: CASSSPARVYGYTF. As DNA, the CDR3 is TGTGCCAGCAGTTCCCCGGCCCGGGTTTATGGCTACACCTTC.

The chain recombines TRBV21-1 with TRBJ2-1; the D call TRBD2 from the table was never checked on the DNA. TRBV21-1 is given as a pseudogene. The CDR3 spans 18 residues. CDR3 residues: CASSIPRLTSGRANEQFF. The CDR3 DNA reads as TGTGCCAGCAGCATCCCGCGCCTGACTAGCGGGAGGGCCAATGAGCAGTTCTTC.

DNA for the CDR3: TGTGCCAGCAGCTTAGAGGGTCGGGACACAAGGTACTTC. As protein: CASSLEGRDTRYF. The chain has TRBV7-8 and TRBJ2-7; maybe TRBD1 (6 bases). Germline loops: CDR1 SGHVS, CDR2 FQNEAQ. The CDR3 extends over 13 amino acids. Trimming cost V 1 base and J 12 bases, with 16 bases left between them.

The chain combines TRBV7-3 with TRBJ2-2, with TRBD1 matching 11 bases. V gave up 4 bases and J gave up 6 bases; unmatched junction bases: 10. CDR3 length: 17 amino acids. Germline assignment: CDR1 SGHTA and CDR2 FQGTGA. CDR3 sequence reads: CASSSQTGTGGSGELFF. The CDR3, as DNA: TGTGCCAGCAGCTCACAGACCGGGACAGGGGGGTCCGGGGAGCTGTTTTTT.

This clone was observed a handful of times. The chain uses TRBV18 and TRBJ2-7; D possibly corresponds to TRBD1 (6 bases). Germline-derived CDR1 and CDR2 are KGHSH and LQKENI. Trimming removed 0 bases at V and 1 base at J, with 10 bases between. This CDR3 is built from 15 residues. The CDR3: CASSPPRTASYEQYF. In DNA, the CDR3 is TGTGCCAGCTCACCACCCAGGACAGCGTCCTACGAGCAGTACTTC.

The chain is built from TRBV5-1 and TRBJ1-2, with D possibly TRBD1 on 6 matching bases. The length of the CDR3 is 13 residues. V dropped 4 bases and J dropped 8 bases, with 15 bases sitting between them. The germline V gene has CDR1 SGHRS and CDR2 YFSETQ. The CDR3 loop is CASSPGDMPGYTF. The CDR3 region has the DNA TGCGCCAGCAGCCCCGGGGACATGCCCGGCTACACCTTC.

This chain connects TRBV2 to TRBJ2-4; TRBD1 aligns across 7 bases. J lost 1 base, V lost 9 bases, and 3 bases had no gene match. The CDR3 contains 13 residues. Germline lookup yields CDR1 SNHLY and CDR2 FYNNEI. CDR3: CAREDRAKNIQYF. The CDR3 DNA reads as TGTGCCAGAGAGGACAGGGCCAAAAACATTCAGTACTTC.

The chain carries TRBV14 and TRBJ2-7; 9 nucleotides align to TRBD1. The CDR3 runs to 14 residues. The ends lost 4 bases at V and 3 bases at J; junction bases unmatched: 4. Looked up from germline, CDR1 is SGHDN and CDR2 is FVKESK. The CDR3 nucleotides are TGTGCCAGCAGCCGAGGGACAGGGAACTACGAGCAGTACTTC. It yields the protein CASSRGTGNYEQYF.